The rows below give T cell receptor beta chains drawn from one sample of a study of blood T cell repertoires in COVID-19. Sequenced by immunoSEQ multiplex PCR; TCRdb stores in-frame clones only, minus some. The data contain about 220,000 clones, 84% of them seen just once; the ten biggest clones take up approximately 6.8%. Sequencing was done on a sample of PBMCs or T cells enriched from blood (not recorded which). These receptors were obtained from a woman aged 40 to 50 who had recovered from COVID-19. Each CDR3 is given with its conserved first and last residue. A D gene is named only where the DNA matches it firmly. Size is omitted from some rows. Given values are once, few, many or a class for expanded clones.

D	V	J	size	CDR3	DNA
.	TRBV28	TRBJ1-4	.	CASSRFATNEKLFF	TGTGCCAGCAGTCGGTTTGCCACTAATGAAAAACTGTTTTTT
.	TRBV21-1	TRBJ1-1	.	CASSKSSGENTEAFF	TGTGCCAGCAGCAAAAGTTCGGGGGAGAACACTGAAGCTTTCTTT
TRBD2	TRBV27	TRBJ2-7	.	CASSLSGLGSYEQYF	TGTGCCAGCAGTTTATCGGGACTAGGATCCTACGAGCAGTACTTC
TRBD2	TRBV19	TRBJ2-5	.	CASSSSGWDQETQYF	TGTGCCAGTAGTTCTAGCGGGTGGGACCAAGAGACCCAGTACTTC
.	TRBV11-3	TRBJ2-3	once	CASSSTGLATDTQYF	TGTGCCAGCAGCTCTACTGGACTGGCCACAGATACGCAGTATTTT
.	TRBV30	TRBJ1-6	.	CAWSRSRSYNSPLHF	TGTGCCTGGAGTAGGAGCCGCTCCTATAATTCACCCCTCCACTTT
.	TRBV9	TRBJ1-2	.	CASSVEGANYGYTF	TGTGCCAGCAGCGTAGAGGGAGCTAACTATGGCTACACCTTC
TRBD2	TRBV11-3	TRBJ2-3	.	CASSFRPSGIADTQYF	TGTGCCAGCAGCTTTCGGCCTAGCGGGATTGCAGATACGCAGTATTTT
.	TRBV4-1	TRBJ2-1	.	CASSHPGVGGGTSSYNEQFF	TGCGCCAGCAGCCACCCCGGGGTGGGCGGGGGCACTAGCTCCTACAATGAGCAGTTCTTC
.	TRBV28	TRBJ1-5	.	CASSLQGGGNQPQHF	TGTGCCAGCAGTCTCCAAGGGGGAGGCAATCAGCCCCAGCATTTT
TRBD1	TRBV29-1	TRBJ1-1	.	CSGYRGDYTEAFF	TGCAGCGGATACAGGGGGGACTACACTGAAGCTTTCTTT
TRBD1	TRBV5-5	TRBJ2-7	.	CASSLATGATYYEQYF	TGTGCCAGCAGCTTGGCGACAGGGGCGACATACTACGAGCAGTACTTC
.	TRBV29-1	TRBJ2-1	.	CSVGMGGIIRDEQFF	TGCAGCGTTGGGATGGGGGGTATTATTAGGGATGAGCAGTTCTTC
TRBD2	TRBV5-1	TRBJ2-1	.	CASSSVMYSGRDEQFF	TGCGCCAGCAGCTCGGTGATGTACAGCGGGAGAGATGAGCAGTTCTTC
TRBD2	TRBV11-2	TRBJ2-1	.	CASSLLRLAGSYNEQFF	TGTGCCAGCAGCTTACTTAGACTAGCGGGATCCTACAATGAGCAGTTCTTC
.	TRBV4-1	TRBJ2-2	.	CASSQGWEAGELFF	TGCGCCAGCAGCCAAGGTTGGGAGGCCGGGGAGCTGTTTTTT
.	TRBV2	TRBJ2-3	.	CASRERLANTDTQYF	TGTGCCAGCAGGGAGCGGCTAGCGAACACAGATACGCAGTATTTT
.	TRBV11-2	TRBJ1-3	.	CASSLVARVGNTIYF	TGTGCCAGCAGCTTAGTGGCCAGGGTAGGAAACACCATATATTTT
TRBD1	TRBV6-1	TRBJ1-5	.	CASSETRQGFNQPQHF	TGTGCCAGCAGTGAAACACGACAGGGTTTCAATCAGCCCCAGCATTTT
.	TRBV5-1	TRBJ1-1	.	CASSLGSGTEAFF	TGCGCCAGCAGCTTGGGTTCGGGTACTGAAGCTTTCTTT
TRBD2	TRBV24-1	TRBJ2-3	.	CATSVPREGGDTQYF	TGTGCCACCAGTGTCCCACGGGAGGGAGGAGATACGCAGTATTTT
TRBD2	TRBV18	TRBJ2-3	.	CASSPAGTSGTDTQYF	TGTGCCAGCTCACCAGCCGGGACTAGCGGCACAGATACGCAGTATTTT
TRBD2	TRBV6-5	TRBJ2-3	once	CASSSLAGEGTDTQYF	TGTGCCAGCAGTTCCTTAGCGGGAGAGGGCACAGATACGCAGTATTTT
.	TRBV29-1	TRBJ1-1	.	CSVETVMNTEAFF	TGCAGCGTCGAGACAGTAATGAACACTGAAGCTTTCTTT
TRBD1	TRBV7-8	TRBJ1-1	.	CASSLAVTGGTEAFF	TGTGCCAGCAGCTTAGCGGTGACAGGGGGCACTGAAGCTTTCTTT
.	TRBV28	TRBJ2-3	.	CASSFSGTDTQYF	TGTGCCAGCAGTTTTAGTGGCACAGATACGCAGTATTTT
.	TRBV18	TRBJ1-5	once	CASSQGRNQPQHF	TGTGCCAGCTCACAGGGGCGGAATCAGCCCCAGCATTTT
.	TRBV19	TRBJ2-1	.	CASSRNRDNEQFF	TGTGCCAGTAGTAGGAACAGGGACAATGAGCAGTTCTTC
TRBD1	TRBV5-4	TRBJ1-1	.	CASSRNDREATEAFF	TGTGCCAGCAGCCGTAATGACAGGGAGGCGACTGAAGCTTTCTTT
.	TRBV7-9	TRBJ2-7	.	CASSLASSSYEQYF	TGTGCCAGCAGCTTGGCTAGTTCGTCGTACGAGCAGTACTTC
.	TRBV4-2	TRBJ1-1	once	CASSQGAEGDTEAFF	TGTGCCAGCAGCCAAGGGGCAGAGGGGGACACTGAAGCTTTCTTT
TRBD2	TRBV5-6	TRBJ2-7	few	CASSVGLAGYEQYF	TGTGCCAGCAGCGTAGGACTAGCGGGCTACGAGCAGTACTTC
.	TRBV4-2	TRBJ1-1	.	CASSQVFRNTEAFF	TGTGCCAGCAGCCAAGTCTTCAGGAACACTGAAGCTTTCTTT
TRBD2	TRBV18	TRBJ2-1	.	CASSPPVGLATAYNEQFF	TGTGCCAGCTCACCACCAGTTGGACTAGCGACAGCCTACAATGAGCAGTTCTTC
.	TRBV18	TRBJ2-2	.	CASSPGTLNTGELFF	TGTGCCAGCTCACCAGGGACTCTAAACACCGGGGAGCTGTTTTTT
TRBD2	TRBV19	TRBJ2-7	few	CASAAGRGYEQYF	TGTGCCAGTGCCGCAGGGAGGGGTTACGAGCAGTACTTC